One and the same sample provided the 27 T cell receptor beta chains below, sequenced in a study of blood T cell repertoires in COVID-19. Data came from immunoSEQ multiplex PCR; TCRdb stores just in-frame clones and leaves some out. Of around 130,000 clones listed, roughly 80% are singletons. Sequenced input: peripheral blood. The receptors shown here come from a human donor in a cohort sampled during active COVID-19.

This chain uses TRBV27 with TRBJ1-5; D perhaps matches TRBD1 (6 bases). V was shortened by 3 bases and J by 4 bases, with 10 bases between the two germline ends. CDR1 MNHEY and CDR2 SMNVEV come from the germline V gene (reference sequence). The CDR3 length is 14 residues. The CDR3 loop reads CASSLRGWNQPQHF. CDR3 DNA: TGTGCCAGCAGTTTGAGGGGGTGGAATCAGCCCCAGCATTTT.

This rearrangement joins TRBV28 to TRBJ2-1, with 9 bases lining up with TRBD1. Germline CDR1 reads MDHEN; CDR2 reads SYDVKM. The CDR3 sequence is 16 residues long. Germline trimming cut 6 bases from V and 4 bases from J; bases unmatched to any gene: 10. CDR3 nucleotides: TGTGCCAGCAGGGGTTGGACAGGGGACACATACAATGAGCAGTTCTTC. Translated: CASRGWTGDTYNEQFF.

In its sample, this clone was seen once. The junction differs from germline at one of its ends, possibly a read error. The genes are TRBV7-9 and TRBJ2-6, with 8 nucleotides matching TRBD2. CDR1 is SEHNR, CDR2 FQNEAQ, per germline (reference sequence). The CDR3 spans 19 residues. This CDR3 is CASSLAAGAGGAGANVLTF. The DNA for the CDR3 is TGTGCCAGCAGCCTAGCGGCAGGGGCCGGGGGGGCCGGGGCCAACGTCCTGACTTTC.

The chain couples TRBV7-6 to TRBJ1-5; 9 positions match TRBD1. The CDR3 spans 18 residues. Germline CDR1 SGHVS, CDR2 FNYEAQ. After removal of 5 bases from V and 2 bases from J, the junction contained 13 bases not matched to a gene. This CDR3 is CASSAPAGTGTGNQPQHF. CDR3 in DNA: TGTGCCAGCAGCGCTCCGGCCGGGACAGGGACGGGCAATCAGCCCCAGCATTTT.

The genes are TRBV5-1 and TRBJ1-2, with 7 bases identical to TRBD1. CDR1 is SGHRS, CDR2 YFSETQ, per germline. This CDR3 contains 14 residues. V shed 1 base and J 4 bases; nucleotides not matched to a gene: 4. This CDR3 reads CASSLPDRAYGYTF. CDR3 coding DNA: TGCGCCAGCAGCTTGCCCGACAGGGCCTATGGCTACACCTTC.

This clone was seen more than once but under ten times. The chain couples TRBV4-1 to TRBJ2-7; 16 nucleotides align to TRBD2. CDR1 is MGHRA, CDR2 YSYEKL, per germline. The trim removed 3 bases at V and 4 bases at J, leaving 6 bases unmatched. The CDR3 runs to 17 residues. This CDR3 reads CASSQEPGLAGGYEQYF. The CDR3 DNA follows: TGCGCCAGCAGCCAGGAGCCGGGACTAGCGGGAGGGTACGAGCAGTACTTC.

The rearrangement joins TRBV6-1 to TRBJ1-6, with D possibly TRBD1 on 6 matching bases. The germline V gene has CDR1 MNHNS and CDR2 SASEGT. This CDR3 is 15 amino acids long. Trimming left V 2 bases short and J 9 bases short, with 14 bases between. CDR3 bases: TGTGCCAGCAGTGAACGCGACAGGATGGGTTCACCCCTCCACTTT. The encoded protein is CASSERDRMGSPLHF.

The chain links TRBV3-1 (or the pseudogene TRBV3-2) to TRBJ2-7, with a tentative D call TRBD1 (5 bases). Trimming removed 8 bases at V and 2 bases at J, with 16 bases between. Germline-derived CDR1 and CDR2 are LGHDT and YNNKEL (reference sequence). The CDR3 loop spans 14 amino acids. The CDR3 is CASQKGINTYEQYF. CDR3 bases: TGTGCCAGCCAAAAGGGGATCAATACCTACGAGCAGTACTTC.

The genes are TRBV6-5 and TRBJ2-5, with a weak D call TRBD2 (6 bases). CDR3 size: 15 residues. V was clipped by 4 bases and J by 5 bases, with 17 bases between them. The germline CDR1 and CDR2 sequences are MNHEY and SVGAGI. The CDR3 spells CASSSVLGSGETQYF. In DNA form, the CDR3 reads TGTGCCAGCAGTTCCGTACTAGGAAGCGGGGAGACCCAGTACTTC.

The V gene is TRBV6-6, the J gene TRBJ2-7; 8 positions match TRBD2. The CDR3 runs 14 residues. The germline V gene has CDR1 MNHNY and CDR2 SVGAGI (reference sequence). Trimming removed 4 bases from V and 5 bases from J; junction bases left unmatched: 7. The CDR3 region is CASSLLAVGNEQYF. The CDR3 DNA follows: TGTGCCAGCAGTTTACTAGCGGTTGGGAACGAGCAGTACTTC.

This clone was seen a single time. This chain links TRBV10-3 with TRBJ2-1; 15 nucleotides agree with TRBD2. V lost 6 bases to trimming and J lost 7 bases; unmatched junction nucleotides: 7. Germline-derived CDR1 and CDR2 are ENHRY and SYGVKD. The CDR3 runs 16 residues. The CDR3, as DNA: TGTGCCATCAGGGGGACTAGCGGGGGGCCCTTTAATGAGCAGTTCTTC. Protein: CAIRGTSGGPFNEQFF.

The table lists this clone with a few counts. The chain employs TRBV27 and TRBJ2-7; 8 nucleotides align to TRBD2. CDR3 length: 15 amino acids. Looked up from germline, CDR1 is MNHEY and CDR2 is SMNVEV (reference sequence). With 10 bases clipped from V and 3 bases from J, the junction kept 14 bases outside the gene matches. The CDR3 sequence: CATTPGAGGNYEQYF. In nucleotides, the CDR3 is TGTGCCACCACACCAGGGGCGGGAGGTAACTACGAGCAGTACTTC.

As to this clone: At one end the junction does not follow the germline gene, possibly because of a read error. V and J are TRBV7-7 and TRBJ2-7, with D possibly matching TRBD2 (6 bases). CDR3 size: 15 residues. Germline V lookup: CDR1 SSHAT, CDR2 FNYEAQ (reference sequence). Here the CDR3 DNA reads TGTGCTAGCAGCTCAGGATTCGGGAGCTCCTACGAGCAGTACTTC. As protein: CASSSGFGSSYEQYF.

This rearrangement joins TRBV2 to TRBJ1-2, with D perhaps TRBD1 (5 bases). Germline-derived CDR1 and CDR2 are SNHLY and FYNNEI. The CDR3 runs 13 residues. V was clipped by 8 bases and J by 8 bases, with 18 bases between them. The CDR3 DNA follows: TGTGCCAGCGGTCCTGGACAAGTCGAAGGCTACACCTTC. Amino acid sequence: CASGPGQVEGYTF.

The chain links TRBV9 to TRBJ2-1; the match to TRBD2 covers 15 bases. Losses at the gene ends were 0 bases for V and 9 bases for J; bases not matched to a gene: 4. The CDR3 sequence is 16 residues long. Germline V gene data show CDR1 as SGDLS and CDR2 as YYNGEE. CDR3 amino acids: CASSVEGLAGGPEQFF. The CDR3 nucleotides read TGTGCCAGCAGCGTAGAAGGACTAGCGGGAGGGCCTGAGCAGTTCTTC.

J is TRBJ1-2 and V is TRBV6-5; D is uncertain. V shed 4 bases and J shed 0 bases, with 6 bases lying between them. This CDR3 is 13 amino acids long. In germline, CDR1 is MNHEY, CDR2 SVGAGI. The CDR3: CASSFLSNYGYTF. CDR3 DNA sequence: TGTGCCAGCAGTTTCCTGTCTAACTATGGCTACACCTTC.

This sequence joins TRBV7-2 and TRBJ2-5; 7 bases line up with TRBD1. The germline V gene encodes CDR1 SGHTA and CDR2 FQGNSA. The CDR3 has 15 amino acids. V lost 4 bases and J lost 7; bases outside the gene matches: 12. The CDR3, as DNA: TGTGCCAGCAGCTCCGACAGGGCCCCCATTCGGACCCAGTACTTC. It translates to CASSSDRAPIRTQYF.

This sequence joins TRBV27 and TRBJ2-5; TRBD2 aligns across 8 bases. The germline gives CDR1 MNHEY, CDR2 SMNVEV (reference sequence). The V gene end was trimmed by 7 bases and the J gene end by 2 bases; junction bases not matched to a gene: 3. The CDR3 has 13 amino acids. CDR3 bases: TGTGCCAGCACGGGGGGGGATCAAGAGACCCAGTACTTC. This translates into CASTGGDQETQYF.

The J gene is TRBJ1-1, the V gene TRBV28; tentative D call: TRBD1 (5 bases). Germline assignment: CDR1 MDHEN and CDR2 SYDVKM. With 2 bases removed from V and 5 bases from J, the gap between germline ends came to 15 bases. This CDR3 comprises 15 residues. CDR3 loop: CASSLSEGVATEAFF. As DNA, the CDR3 is TGTGCCAGCAGTTTAAGCGAAGGGGTGGCGACTGAAGCTTTCTTT.

The rearrangement joins TRBV6-5 to TRBJ2-2; 7 bases are shared with TRBD1. CDR3 size: 13 residues. The trim removed 9 bases at V and 4 bases at J, leaving 5 bases unmatched. CDR1 MNHEY and CDR2 SVGAGI come from the germline V gene. CDR3 loop: CARGQKGTGELFF. DNA of the CDR3: TGTGCCAGGGGACAGAAGGGCACCGGGGAGCTGTTTTTT.

The CDR3 bases are TGCGCCAGCAGCAGATGGACAGGGGGCGATGAGCAGTTCTTC. Translating gives CASSRWTGGDEQFF. The chain recombines TRBV5-1 with TRBJ2-1, with TRBD1 matching over 11 bases. Germline lookup yields CDR1 SGHRS and CDR2 YFSETQ. CDR3 length: 14 amino acids. V lost 4 bases and J lost 8; bases outside the gene matches: 5.

The gene calls are TRBV7-9 and TRBJ2-3; a possible D gene is TRBD2 (6 bases). V lost 5 bases and J lost 0, with 12 bases in between. Germline assignment: CDR1 SEHNR and CDR2 FQNEAQ (reference sequence). This CDR3 spans 15 amino acids. The CDR3 loop is CASSGGGTSTDTQYF. CDR3 coding DNA: TGTGCCAGCAGCGGTGGAGGGACTAGCACAGATACGCAGTATTTT.

V gene TRBV10-1 combines with J gene TRBJ2-5; 8 bases match TRBD1. V shed 6 bases, J shed 5 bases, and the junction held 5 bases outside the gene matches. Germline V gives CDR1 WNHNN, CDR2 SYGVQD (reference sequence). This CDR3 comprises 13 residues. The CDR3 bases are TGCGCCAGCAGCGGACAGGGTTGGGAGACCCAGTACTTC. This gives the protein CASSGQGWETQYF.

This clone appeared a few times. V is TRBV6-1 and J is TRBJ2-7; 10 bases match TRBD2. V gave up 2 bases and J gave up 0 bases; unmatched junction bases: 7. The germline CDR1 and CDR2 sequences are MNHNS and SASEGT. There are 17 residues in the CDR3. CDR3 sequence reads: CASSELAASGSSYEQYF. The CDR3 coding sequence is TGTGCCAGCAGTGAATTGGCAGCTAGCGGGAGCTCCTACGAGCAGTACTTC.

This clone appeared a few times. The chain employs TRBV3-1 (or the pseudogene TRBV3-2) and TRBJ1-4, with D perhaps TRBD1 (6 bases). The V end lost 0 bases, the J end lost 10 bases, and 18 bases lay between the germline ends. The CDR3 sequence is 16 residues long. Germline-derived CDR1 and CDR2 are LGHDT and YNNKEL (reference sequence). The CDR3 coding sequence is TGTGCCAGCAGCCAAGAAGAGAACAGGGCTAGTGGAAAACTGTTTTTT. The encoded protein is CASSQEENRASGKLFF.

The chain links TRBV16 to TRBJ1-1; TRBD1 matches 9 bases. Looked up from germline, CDR1 is KGHSY and CDR2 is FQNENV. The CDR3 runs 13 residues. J gave up 6 bases and V 6 bases, and 5 bases lay outside the gene matches. The CDR3 DNA follows: TGTGCCAGCAGAAGGGACAGGGTCGCTGAAGCTTTCTTT. This codes for CASRRDRVAEAFF. The complete variable domain, with remaining parts taken from reference TRBV16 and TRBJ1-1, reads GEEVAQTPKHLVRGEGQKAKLYCAPIKGHSYVFWYQQVLKNEFKFLISFQNENVFDETGMPKERFSAKCLPNSPCSLEIQATKLEDSAVYFCASRRDRVAEAFFGQGTRLTVV.

This clone was recorded once. The rearrangement uses TRBV19 and TRBJ2-1, with TRBD1 as a possible D gene (5 bases). The germline V and J ends were trimmed by 4 bases and 2 bases, with 9 bases remaining between them. Germline V CDR1 and CDR2: LNHDA, SQIVND (reference sequence). This CDR3 has 14 amino acids. Here the CDR3 DNA reads TGTGCCAGTAGTAAGGGGAACACCTACAATGAGCAGTTCTTC. Translation gives CASSKGNTYNEQFF.